One sample yielded the 6 T cell receptor beta chains listed below, sequenced in a study of CD8+ T cells in alopecia areata. Treatment reported: oral pan-JAK inhibitor, 5-10 mg twice daily. cDNA reverse transcribed from extracted RNA served as the sequencing template. Measured with immunoSEQ multiplex PCR; TCRdb has only the in-frame clones, and not every one. The sample has about 99,000 clones; more than 75% are singletons. The sample consisted of CD8+ T cells sorted from blood, taken between weeks 30 and 35, from a patient treated with tofacitinib. These receptors were obtained from a human donor with alopecia areata.

V is TRBV27 and J is TRBJ1-1; D remains unclear. Germline CDR1 reads MNHEY; CDR2 reads SMNVEV (reference sequence). The CDR3 totals 12 residues. Deletions cut 2 bases from V and 4 bases from J, with 5 bases between. This chain's CDR3 is CASSLGPTEAFF. DNA of the CDR3: TGTGCCAGCAGTTTAGGCCCCACTGAAGCTTTCTTT.

This chain links TRBV7-6 with TRBJ2-7; 8 positions agree with TRBD1. Germline V gene data show CDR1 as SGHVS and CDR2 as FNYEAQ. This CDR3 has 14 residues. Trimming took 4 bases from V and 0 from J; bases not matched to a gene: 2. The CDR3 loop reads CASSSGQGSYEQYF. In DNA form, the CDR3 reads TGTGCCAGCAGCTCCGGACAGGGCTCCTACGAGCAGTACTTC.

The table lists this clone with a count of one. V usage is TRBV5-1 and J usage is TRBJ2-6, with D unclear. CDR3 length equals 15 residues. V lost 0 bases and J 0 bases, leaving 4 bases between the germline ends. CDR1 is SGHRS, CDR2 YFSETQ, per germline. This CDR3 is CASSLVFSGANVLTF. Written as DNA, the CDR3 is TGCGCCAGCAGCTTGGTTTTCTCTGGGGCCAACGTCCTGACTTTC. The full variable domain, with the rest looked up from reference TRBV5-1 and TRBJ2-6, is KAGVTQTPRYLIKTRGQQVTLSCSPISGHRSVSWYQQTPGQGLQFLFEYFSETQRNKGNFPGRFSGRQFSNSRSEMNVSTLELGDSALYLCASSLVFSGANVLTFGAGSRLTVL.

The chain employs TRBV7-9 and TRBJ1-2, with 9 bases lining up with TRBD1. The length of the CDR3 is 14 residues. V trimming: 1 base; J trimming: 6 bases; junction bases outside the gene matches: 3. CDR1 and CDR2 (germline): SEHNR, FQNEAQ (reference sequence). This CDR3 is CASSLGGTGNGYTF. Written as DNA, the CDR3 is TGTGCCAGCAGCTTAGGAGGGACAGGGAATGGCTACACCTTC.

This chain links TRBV7-2 with TRBJ2-1; 9 bases match TRBD2. Germline CDR1 is SGHTA and CDR2 is FQGNSA. This CDR3 comprises 15 residues. J lost 9 bases, V lost 5 bases, and 11 bases had no gene match. CDR3 region: CASSAFAGGVGEQFF. The CDR3 DNA reads TGTGCCAGCAGCGCCTTCGCGGGAGGGGTAGGTGAGCAGTTCTTC. The full variable domain, rest sourced from reference TRBV7-2 and TRBJ2-1, is GAGVSQSPSNKVTEKGKDVELRCDPISGHTALYWYRQSLGQGLEFLIYFQGNSAPDKSGLPSDRFSAERTGGSVSTLTIQRTQQEDSAVYLCASSAFAGGVGEQFFGPGTRLTVL.

The chain links TRBV30 to TRBJ2-2; the D gene is possibly TRBD1 (6 bases). This CDR3 comprises 12 residues. V lost 3 bases to trimming and J lost 4 bases, with 6 bases between them. Germline CDR1 is GTSNPN and CDR2 is SVGIG (reference sequence). The chain's CDR3 is CAWRGATGELFF. The CDR3 nucleotides are TGTGCCTGGAGGGGGGCCACCGGGGAGCTGTTTTTT.